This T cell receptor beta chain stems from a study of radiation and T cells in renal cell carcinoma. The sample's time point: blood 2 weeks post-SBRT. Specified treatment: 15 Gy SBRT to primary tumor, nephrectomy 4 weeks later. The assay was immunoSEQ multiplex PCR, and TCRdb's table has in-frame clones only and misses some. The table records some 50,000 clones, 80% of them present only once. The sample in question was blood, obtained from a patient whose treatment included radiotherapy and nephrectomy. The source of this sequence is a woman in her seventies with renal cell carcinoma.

The DNA for the CDR3 is TGCGCCAGCAGCGTTCAGGGTACCTATAATTCACCCCTCCACTTT. Its translation is CASSVQGTYNSPLHF. The chain recombines TRBV5-1 with TRBJ1-6; D perhaps matches TRBD1 (5 bases). The CDR3 is 15 residues long. Germline values: CDR1 SGHRS, CDR2 YFSETQ. V was clipped by 4 bases and J by 2 bases, with 10 bases between them.